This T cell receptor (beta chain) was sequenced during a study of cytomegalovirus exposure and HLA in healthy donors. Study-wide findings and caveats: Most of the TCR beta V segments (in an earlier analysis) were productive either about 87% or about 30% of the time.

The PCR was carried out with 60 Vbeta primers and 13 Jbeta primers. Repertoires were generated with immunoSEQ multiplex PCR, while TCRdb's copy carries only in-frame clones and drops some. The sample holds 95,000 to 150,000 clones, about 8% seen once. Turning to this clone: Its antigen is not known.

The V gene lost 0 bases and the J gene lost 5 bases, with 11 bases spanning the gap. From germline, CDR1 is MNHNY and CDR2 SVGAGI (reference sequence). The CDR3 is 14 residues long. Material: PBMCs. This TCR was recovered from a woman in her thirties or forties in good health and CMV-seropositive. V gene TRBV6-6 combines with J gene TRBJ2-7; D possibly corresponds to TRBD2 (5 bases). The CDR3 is CASSYSRVRDEQYF. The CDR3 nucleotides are TGTGCCAGCAGTTACTCGAGGGTTAGGGACGAGCAGTACTTC.